These 23 T cell receptor beta chains were sequenced from one sample in a study of T cells in Graves' hyperthyroidism and ophthalmopathy. RNA transcripts provided the source from which TCR beta CDR3 regions were amplified. A set of HTBI primers served as the primers for a first-round RT-PCR of the TCR CDR3. TCRdb analysed the multiplex PCR reads with MiXCR anew, one entry per CDR3 protein. In the table there are fewer than 650,000 distinct CDR3 sequences, approximately 14% of which are singletons. Sequenced sample: blood. These receptor sequences come from a woman aged 40 to 50 with Graves' hyperthyroidism.

V is TRBV6-1 and J is TRBJ2-7, with 14 positions matching TRBD2. V trimming: 6 bases; J trimming: 6 bases; junction bases outside the gene matches: 13. Germline V gene sequence: CDR1 MNHNS, CDR2 SASEGT. There are 17 residues in the CDR3. The CDR3 DNA follows: TGTGCCAGCAGCCCATTAGGGGGGACTAGCGGGAGTTTCGAGCAGTACTTC. The encoded protein is CASSPLGGTSGSFEQYF.

This clonotype showed up many times. This chain connects TRBV12-3 or TRBV12-4 to TRBJ1-4; D remains unclear. The CDR3 is 14 residues long. Trimming stripped 4 bases from V and 5 bases from J, with 11 bases between. CDR3 sequence reads: CASSSGAENEKLFF. The CDR3 region has the DNA TGTGCCAGCAGTTCGGGAGCTGAAAATGAAAAACTGTTTTTT.

The chain carries TRBV19 and TRBJ2-3, with unresolved D. The CDR3 covers 13 residues. With 5 bases removed from V and 2 bases from J, the gap between germline ends came to 8 bases. The germline V gene encodes CDR1 LNHDA and CDR2 SQIVND (reference sequence). The CDR3 sequence: CASSRAFTDTQYF. CDR3 sequence (DNA): TGTGCCAGTAGTCGGGCCTTCACAGATACGCAGTATTTT.

Notes on this clonotype: A much larger clone is a single base away; this may be a read error. V is TRBV27 and J is TRBJ2-7; 9 bases line up with TRBD2. Looked up from germline, CDR1 is MNHEY and CDR2 is SMNVEV (reference sequence). This CDR3 comprises 15 residues. The CDR3 sequence is CAGSPVRLAAYEQYF. CDR3 coding DNA: TGTGCCGGCAGTCCCGTCCGACTAGCGGCCTACGAGCAGTACTTC.

This clonotype was found a few times. The DNA for the CDR3 is TGTGCCAGTAAAGTCCAGGGAGCGAACATTCAGTACTTC. This codes for CASKVQGANIQYF. The rearrangement links TRBV19 to TRBJ2-4; D tentatively reads TRBD1 or TRBD2 (5 bases each). With 7 bases removed from V and 7 bases from J, the gap between germline ends came to 14 bases. The CDR3 extends over 13 amino acids. Germline V gene lookup returns CDR1 LNHDA and CDR2 SQIVND (reference sequence). Drawing the rest from reference TRBV19 and TRBJ2-4, the complete variable domain is DGGITQSPKYLFRKEGQNVTLSCEQNLNHDAMYWYRQDPGQGLRLIYYSQIVNDFQKGDIAEGYSVSREKKESFPLTVTSAQKNPTAFYLCASKVQGANIQYFGAGTRLSVL.

V gene TRBV6-5 combines with J gene TRBJ1-5; D may be TRBD1 (5 bases). V was trimmed by 2 bases and J by 2 bases, leaving 13 bases between them. Germline loops: CDR1 MNHEY, CDR2 SVGAGI. The CDR3 extends over 16 amino acids. Written as DNA, the CDR3 is TGTGCCAGCAGTTACGACAGACACGCCGGCAATCAGCCCCAGCATTTT. Amino acid sequence: CASSYDRHAGNQPQHF.

There are many counts of this clonotype. The chain is built from TRBV28 and TRBJ2-7; D might be TRBD2 (7 bases). Germline values: CDR1 MDHEN, CDR2 SYDVKM. The CDR3 length is 15 residues. Between the trimmed V and J ends, which lost 8 bases and 4 bases, there was a span of 21 bases. CDR3 amino acids: CASRVGGEGMYEQYF. The CDR3 bases are TGTGCCAGCCGAGTAGGGGGGGAGGGCATGTACGAGCAGTACTTC.

Turning to this clonotype: Relative to the germline gene, one junction end is altered; a read error may explain this. This chain links TRBV28 with TRBJ2-2, with 7 bases that match TRBD2. Germline V CDR1 and CDR2: MDHEN, SYDVKM. CDR3 length: 16 amino acids. CDR3 residues: CAGSSPGGPNTGELFF. CDR3 nucleotide sequence: TGTGCCGGCAGTTCTCCGGGGGGTCCTAACACCGGGGAGCTGTTTTTT.

The CDR3 sequence: CASSLTAGGQDTQYF. In DNA form, the CDR3 reads TGTGCCAGCAGCTTAACGGCGGGAGGGCAAGATACGCAGTATTTT. The rearrangement uses TRBV7-3 and TRBJ2-3, with 9 bases matching TRBD2. This CDR3 has 15 residues. J lost 5 bases, V lost 0 bases, and 3 bases had no gene match. CDR1 is SGHTA and CDR2 is FQGTGA in the germline V gene.

This clonotype was counted ten times or more. The DNA of the CDR3 is TGTGCCAGCCTGACAGGGTACAATCAGCCCCAGCATTTT. Protein sequence: CASLTGYNQPQHF. The chain is built from TRBV6-1 and TRBJ1-5, with 7 nucleotides matching TRBD1. This CDR3 contains 13 residues. In germline, CDR1 is MNHNS, CDR2 SASEGT. The junction had 4 bases not matched to a gene; V was cut back by 8 bases and J by 3 bases.

This clonotype has a count of ten or more. V is TRBV5-5 and J is TRBJ1-5; tentatively, D is TRBD1 (5 bases). CDR1 and CDR2 from the germline V gene are SGHKS and YYEKEE (reference sequence). This CDR3 is built from 15 residues. The germline V and J ends were trimmed by 6 bases and 5 bases, with 18 bases remaining between them. CDR3 sequence reads: CASTLVQGRDQPQHF. CDR3 sequence (DNA): TGTGCCAGCACCTTAGTTCAGGGTAGAGATCAGCCCCAGCATTTT.

This clonotype came up a few times. The V call is TRBV27, the J call TRBJ1-2, with TRBD1 matching over 7 bases. Germline V CDR1 and CDR2: MNHEY, SMNVEV (reference sequence). V lost 8 bases and J lost 6; bases outside the gene matches: 6. This CDR3 spans 12 amino acids. The CDR3, as DNA: TGTGCCAGCGGACAGGTCTCGGATGGCTACACCTTC. Translated: CASGQVSDGYTF.

This clonotype was seen only a few times. The chain employs TRBV6-2 or TRBV6-3 and TRBJ1-6, with TRBD1 matching over 7 bases. The length of the CDR3 is 14 residues. V lost 6 bases to trimming and J lost 8 bases; unmatched junction nucleotides: 7. Per germline, CDR1 MNHEY and CDR2 SVGEGT. CDR3 sequence reads: CASSPGTADSPLHF. The CDR3 DNA sequence: TGTGCCAGCAGCCCCGGGACAGCGGATTCACCCCTCCACTTT.

The V gene is TRBV5-1, the J gene TRBJ2-7; D is tentatively TRBD1 or TRBD2 (5 bases each). Trimming took off 4 bases at V and 5 bases at J, with 19 bases between the two ends. Germline V CDR1 and CDR2: SGHRS, YFSETQ. There are 15 residues in the CDR3. CDR3 bases: TGCGCCAGCAGCGCCCCTGAGAGGGGATTGAACGAGCAGTACTTC. Translating it yields CASSAPERGLNEQYF.

This clonotype showed up many times. The chain recombines TRBV3-1 with TRBJ2-1; 10 nucleotides line up with TRBD2. The CDR3 loop spans 17 amino acids. V trimming: 1 base; J trimming: 3 bases; junction bases outside the gene matches: 6. Germline V CDR1 and CDR2: LGHDT, YNNKEL (reference sequence). The DNA of the CDR3 is TGTGCCAGCAGCCAAGGACCCGGGACTAGCGTCTACAATGAGCAGTTCTTC. Translating gives CASSQGPGTSVYNEQFF.

This clonotype showed up many times. The rearrangement joins TRBV7-3 to TRBJ2-1, with a weak D call TRBD1 (6 bases). Germline CDR1 SGHTA, CDR2 FQGTGA. Between the trimmed V and J ends, which lost 5 bases and 1 base, there was a span of 12 bases. This CDR3 spans 15 amino acids. CDR3 bases: TGTGCCAGCAGCCGCGACAGGACATCCTACAATGAGCAGTTCTTC. It translates to CASSRDRTSYNEQFF.

This clonotype was seen only a few times. The genes are TRBV9 and TRBJ1-1; possibly TRBD1 for D (6 bases). CDR3 size: 16 residues. V gave up 0 bases and J gave up 3 bases, with 15 bases separating them. Germline lookup yields CDR1 SGDLS and CDR2 YYNGEE. The CDR3, as DNA: TGTGCCAGCAGCGTAGACCCAGGGGTGGGACACACTGAAGCTTTCTTT. It specifies CASSVDPGVGHTEAFF. The full variable domain, its missing parts supplied by reference TRBV9 and TRBJ1-1, is DSGVTQTPKHLITATGQRVTLRCSPRSGDLSVYWYQQSLDQGLQFLIQYYNGEERAKGNILERFSAQQFPDLHSELNLSSLELGDSALYFCASSVDPGVGHTEAFFGQGTRLTVV.

The chain links TRBV13 to TRBJ2-5; perhaps TRBD2 as D (6 bases). Trimming took 1 base from V and 5 from J, leaving 11 bases between them. This CDR3 comprises 14 residues. Germline lookup yields CDR1 PRHDT and CDR2 FYEKMQ (reference sequence). Written as DNA, the CDR3 is TGTGCCAGCAGCTTAGAGTCGGGGGAGGAGACCCAGTACTTC. Residues: CASSLESGEETQYF.

The table lists this clonotype with a few counts. V usage is TRBV10-3 and J usage is TRBJ2-7; D gene ambiguous. V was pared by 8 bases and J by 3 bases, with 8 bases between. CDR1 is ENHRY and CDR2 is SYGVKD in the germline V gene. CDR3 size: 11 residues. The CDR3 DNA is TGTGCCATCGGTGCTAGCTACGAGCAGTACTTC. Protein: CAIGASYEQYF.

This clonotype has at least ten counts. Here the CDR3 reads CASRGTNSYEQYF. The CDR3 nucleotides are TGCGCCAGCAGGGGGACGAACTCCTACGAGCAGTACTTC. This rearrangement joins TRBV5-1 to TRBJ2-7; D is possibly TRBD1 or TRBD2 (5 bases each). Per germline, CDR1 SGHRS and CDR2 YFSETQ. The CDR3 runs 13 residues. With 5 bases removed from V and 0 bases from J, the gap between germline ends came to 9 bases.

At least ten counts were recorded for this clonotype. The rearrangement links TRBV3-1 to TRBJ2-3, with D unresolved. V lost 4 bases and J lost 5, with 7 bases in between. Germline V lookup: CDR1 LGHDT, CDR2 YNNKEL (reference sequence). The CDR3 has 12 residues. In DNA, the CDR3 is TGTGCCAGCAGCCGGACGAAAGATACGCAGTATTTT. Its translation: CASSRTKDTQYF.

This clonotype was observed a handful of times. The chain is built from TRBV20-1 and TRBJ2-2; TRBD2 matches 16 bases. In germline, CDR1 is DFQATT, CDR2 SNEGSKA (reference sequence). The CDR3 totals 19 residues. Unmatched junction bases numbered 9, after V lost 0 bases and J lost 5 bases. The CDR3 here is CSARDRGLAGGRKTGELFF. The CDR3 DNA reads TGCAGTGCTAGAGATCGGGGACTAGCGGGAGGGCGGAAGACCGGGGAGCTGTTTTTT.

This clonotype was seen a few times. The rearrangement links TRBV20-1 to TRBJ1-5, with D unclear. CDR1 DFQATT and CDR2 SNEGSKA come from the germline V gene (reference sequence). V was pared by 0 bases and J by 0 bases, with 9 bases between. This CDR3 comprises 15 residues. CDR3 nucleotide sequence: TGCAGTGCTAGAGATAGTGGGATTAGCAATCAGCCCCAGCATTTT. Its translation: CSARDSGISNQPQHF.